The 3 T cell receptor beta chains given below trace back to one sample, sequenced in a study of T cell responses to AZD1222 COVID-19 vaccine (dated by TCRdb to the early 2020s). The time point label of this sample denotes: about 28 days (+/-7) after the second vaccine dose. Preparation of the library involved the immunoSEQ multiplex PCR assay. The clones in this table, taken by TCRdb from immuneACCESS, are in-frame only. Not every clone is retained; where verified, under half of the shortfall comes from an unresolved V gene, and the cause of the rest is unknown. This sample gives 180,000 or so clones in total; around 90% of them show up just once. Of the sample, roughly a quarter falls within the top ten clones. The specimen comprised peripheral blood, sampled 28 days after the second AZD1222 dose. The receptors shown here come from an adult who received the AZD1222 COVID-19 vaccine.

The gene calls are TRBV5-5 and TRBJ1-5; D gene uncertain. The CDR3 totals 14 residues. Germline lookup yields CDR1 SGHKS and CDR2 YYEKEE (reference sequence). Trimming removed 2 bases at V and 5 bases at J, with 11 bases between. The CDR3 here is CASSLTGIYQPQHF. In DNA, the CDR3 is TGTGCCAGCAGCTTAACGGGGATCTATCAGCCCCAGCATTTT. Based on the CDR3 plus reference TRBV5-5 and TRBJ1-5, the full variable domain is DAGVTQSPTHLIKTRGQQVTLRCSPISGHKSVSWYQQVLGQGPQFIFQYYEKEERGRGNFPDRFSARQFPNYSSELNVNALLLGDSALYLCASSLTGIYQPQHFGDGTRLSIL.

This clone was counted between two and nine times. J is TRBJ2-1 and V is TRBV11-1; the D is unclear. This CDR3 is built from 16 residues. Trimming took 3 bases from V and 0 from J, leaving 12 bases between them. Germline V CDR1 and CDR2: SGHAT, FQDESV (reference sequence). Written as DNA, the CDR3 is TGTGCCAGCAGCTTCGGAGCGCAGAGCTCCTACAATGAGCAGTTCTTC. It specifies CASSFGAQSSYNEQFF.

V and J are TRBV5-1 and TRBJ2-7; a possible D gene is TRBD1 (5 bases). The CDR3 contains 14 residues. Trimming removed 0 bases at V and 2 bases at J, with 9 bases between. CDR1 is SGHRS, CDR2 YFSETQ, per germline. CDR3 protein: CASSLVAGTYEQYF. CDR3 DNA: TGCGCCAGCAGCTTGGTGGCAGGGACCTACGAGCAGTACTTC.